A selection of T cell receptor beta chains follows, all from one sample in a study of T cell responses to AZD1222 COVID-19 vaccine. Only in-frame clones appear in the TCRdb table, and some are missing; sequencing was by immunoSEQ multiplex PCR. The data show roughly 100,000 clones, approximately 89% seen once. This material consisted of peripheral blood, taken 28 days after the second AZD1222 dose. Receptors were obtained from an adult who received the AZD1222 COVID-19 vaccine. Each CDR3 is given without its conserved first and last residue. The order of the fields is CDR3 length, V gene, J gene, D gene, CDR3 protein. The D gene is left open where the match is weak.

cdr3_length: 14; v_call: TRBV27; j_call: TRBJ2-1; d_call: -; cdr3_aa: ASSSPMGRVYNEQF
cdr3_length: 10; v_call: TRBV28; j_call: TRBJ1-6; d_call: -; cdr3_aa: ASVKASSPLH
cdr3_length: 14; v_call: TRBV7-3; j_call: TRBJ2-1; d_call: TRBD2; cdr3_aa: ASSLSGSKSYNEQF
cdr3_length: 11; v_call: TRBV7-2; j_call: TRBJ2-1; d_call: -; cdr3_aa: ASSWRAYNEQF
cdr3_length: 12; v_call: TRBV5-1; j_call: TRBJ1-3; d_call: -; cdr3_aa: ASSLVGIGNTIY
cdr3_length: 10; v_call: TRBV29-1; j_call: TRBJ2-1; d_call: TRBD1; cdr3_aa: SVNKGANEQF
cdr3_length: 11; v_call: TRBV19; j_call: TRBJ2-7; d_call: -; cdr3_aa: ASSIGGAYEQY
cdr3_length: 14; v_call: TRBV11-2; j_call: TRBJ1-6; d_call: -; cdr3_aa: ASSLPGRGPDSPLH
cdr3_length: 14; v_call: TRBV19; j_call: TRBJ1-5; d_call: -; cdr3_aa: ASSMRGSYSNQPQH
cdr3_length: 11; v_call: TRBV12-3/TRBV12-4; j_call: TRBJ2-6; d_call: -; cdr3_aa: ASLVSGANVLT
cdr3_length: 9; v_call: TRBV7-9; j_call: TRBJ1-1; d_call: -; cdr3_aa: ASSLTGEAF
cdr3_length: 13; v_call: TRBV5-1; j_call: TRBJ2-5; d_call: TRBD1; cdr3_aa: ASSLTGAYQETQY
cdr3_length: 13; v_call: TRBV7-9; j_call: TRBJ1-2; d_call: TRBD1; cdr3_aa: ASSWTGGEYYGYT
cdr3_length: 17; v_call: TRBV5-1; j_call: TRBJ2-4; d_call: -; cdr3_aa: ASSLARDGQSQAKNIQY
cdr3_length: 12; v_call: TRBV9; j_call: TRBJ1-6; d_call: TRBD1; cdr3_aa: ASGPGQGSLALH
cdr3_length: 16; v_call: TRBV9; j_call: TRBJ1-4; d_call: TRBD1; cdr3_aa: ASSASGQGRYYNEKLF
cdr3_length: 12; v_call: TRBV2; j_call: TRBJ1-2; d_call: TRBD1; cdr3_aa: ASSQGQEDYGYT
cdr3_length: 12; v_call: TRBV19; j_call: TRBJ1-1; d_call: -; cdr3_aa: ASLRGGGYTEAF
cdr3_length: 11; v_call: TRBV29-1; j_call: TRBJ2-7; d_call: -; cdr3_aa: SVELDGPYEQY
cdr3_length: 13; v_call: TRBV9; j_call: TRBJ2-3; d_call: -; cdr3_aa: ASSVGRTQGDTQY
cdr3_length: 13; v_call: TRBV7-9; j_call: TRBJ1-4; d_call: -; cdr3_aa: ASSTTAGANEKLF
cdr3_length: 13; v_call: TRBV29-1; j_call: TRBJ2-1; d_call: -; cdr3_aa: SVPSTGRGVNEQF
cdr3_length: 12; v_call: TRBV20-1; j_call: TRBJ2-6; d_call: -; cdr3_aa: SASPTSGANVLT
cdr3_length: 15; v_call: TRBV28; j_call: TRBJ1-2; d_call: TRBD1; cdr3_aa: ASTQGTGALHSYGYT
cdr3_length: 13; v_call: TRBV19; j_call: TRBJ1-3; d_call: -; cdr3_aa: ASSPRGISGNTIY
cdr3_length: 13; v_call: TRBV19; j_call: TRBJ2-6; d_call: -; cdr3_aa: ASSSTGRGANVLT
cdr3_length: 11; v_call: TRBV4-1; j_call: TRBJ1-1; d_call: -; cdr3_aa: ASSQPLNTEAF
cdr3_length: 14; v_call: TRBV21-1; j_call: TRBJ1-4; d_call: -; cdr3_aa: ASSKGQGATNEKLF
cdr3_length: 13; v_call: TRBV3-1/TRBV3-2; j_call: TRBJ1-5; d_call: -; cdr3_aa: ASSLTSGKDQPQH
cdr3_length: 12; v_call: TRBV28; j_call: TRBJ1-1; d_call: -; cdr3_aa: ASSVGGANTEAF
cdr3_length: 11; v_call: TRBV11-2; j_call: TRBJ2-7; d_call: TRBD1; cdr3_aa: ASSLTGLLNQY
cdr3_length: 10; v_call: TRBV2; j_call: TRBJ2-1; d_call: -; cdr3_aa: ASKGTVDEQF
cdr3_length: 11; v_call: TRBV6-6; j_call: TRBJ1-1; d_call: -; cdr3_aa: ASSYSREGEAF
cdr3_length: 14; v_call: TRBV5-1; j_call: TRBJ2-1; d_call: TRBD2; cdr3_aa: ASSWIAGEAYNEQF
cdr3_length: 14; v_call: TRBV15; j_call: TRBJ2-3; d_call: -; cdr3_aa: ATSRERLTRTDTQY
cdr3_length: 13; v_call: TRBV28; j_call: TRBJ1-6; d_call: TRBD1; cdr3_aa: ASAGAGTGDSPLH
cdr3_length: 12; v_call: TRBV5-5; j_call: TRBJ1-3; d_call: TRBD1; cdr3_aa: ASSTTGVGNTIY
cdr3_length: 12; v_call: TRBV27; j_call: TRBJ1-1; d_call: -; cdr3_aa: ASSPTQATTEAF
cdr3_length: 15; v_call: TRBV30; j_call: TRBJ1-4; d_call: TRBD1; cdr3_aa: AWSVRGQSIRNEKLF
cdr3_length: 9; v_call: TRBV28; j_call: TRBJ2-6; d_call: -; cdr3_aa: ASGGANVLT
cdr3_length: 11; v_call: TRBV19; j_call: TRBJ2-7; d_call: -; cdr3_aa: ASSIDRNYEQY
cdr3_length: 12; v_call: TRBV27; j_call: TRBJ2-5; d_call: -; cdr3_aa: ASSSEGRTPAQY
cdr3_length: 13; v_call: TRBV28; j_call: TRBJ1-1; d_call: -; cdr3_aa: ASKNMGLSNTEAF
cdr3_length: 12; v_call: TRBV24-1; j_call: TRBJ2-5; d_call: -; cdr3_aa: ATSDLGIRETQY
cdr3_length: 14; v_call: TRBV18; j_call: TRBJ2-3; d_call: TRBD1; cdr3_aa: ASSSSRDRRTDTQY
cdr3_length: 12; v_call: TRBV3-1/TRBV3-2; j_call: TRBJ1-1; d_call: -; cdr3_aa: ASSQRGGGTEAF
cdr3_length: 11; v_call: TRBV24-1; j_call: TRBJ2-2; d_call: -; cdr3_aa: ATGDPNTGELF
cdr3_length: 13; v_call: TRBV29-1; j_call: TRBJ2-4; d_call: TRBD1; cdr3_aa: SPRSGGTAKNIQY
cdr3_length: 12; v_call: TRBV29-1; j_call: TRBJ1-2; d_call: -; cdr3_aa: SVPDGHNNYGYT
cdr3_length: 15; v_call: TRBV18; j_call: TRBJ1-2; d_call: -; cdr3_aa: ASSPPDWQGPRYGYT
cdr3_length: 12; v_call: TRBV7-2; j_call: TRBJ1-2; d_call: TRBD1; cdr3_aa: ASSSGQGQYGYT
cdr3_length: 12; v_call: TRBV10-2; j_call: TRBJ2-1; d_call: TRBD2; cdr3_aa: ASKGLAAHNEQF
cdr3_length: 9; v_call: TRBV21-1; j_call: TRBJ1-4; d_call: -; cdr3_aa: ASSFWWKLF
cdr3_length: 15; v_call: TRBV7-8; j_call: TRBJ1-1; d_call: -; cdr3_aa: ASSSTILREKNTEAF
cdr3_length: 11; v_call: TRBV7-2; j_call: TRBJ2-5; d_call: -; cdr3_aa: ASSLVPKETQY
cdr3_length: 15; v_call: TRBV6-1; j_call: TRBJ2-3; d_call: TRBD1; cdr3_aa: ASSATQGAYRTDTQY
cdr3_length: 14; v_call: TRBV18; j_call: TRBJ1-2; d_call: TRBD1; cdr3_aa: ASSPPGQGSNYGYT
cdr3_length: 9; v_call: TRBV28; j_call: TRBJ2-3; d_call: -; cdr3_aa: ASRGEDTQY
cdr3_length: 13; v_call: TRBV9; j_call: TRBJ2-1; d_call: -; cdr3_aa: ASSEDPSSYNEQF
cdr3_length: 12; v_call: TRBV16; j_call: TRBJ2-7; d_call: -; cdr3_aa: ASSQSASSYEQY